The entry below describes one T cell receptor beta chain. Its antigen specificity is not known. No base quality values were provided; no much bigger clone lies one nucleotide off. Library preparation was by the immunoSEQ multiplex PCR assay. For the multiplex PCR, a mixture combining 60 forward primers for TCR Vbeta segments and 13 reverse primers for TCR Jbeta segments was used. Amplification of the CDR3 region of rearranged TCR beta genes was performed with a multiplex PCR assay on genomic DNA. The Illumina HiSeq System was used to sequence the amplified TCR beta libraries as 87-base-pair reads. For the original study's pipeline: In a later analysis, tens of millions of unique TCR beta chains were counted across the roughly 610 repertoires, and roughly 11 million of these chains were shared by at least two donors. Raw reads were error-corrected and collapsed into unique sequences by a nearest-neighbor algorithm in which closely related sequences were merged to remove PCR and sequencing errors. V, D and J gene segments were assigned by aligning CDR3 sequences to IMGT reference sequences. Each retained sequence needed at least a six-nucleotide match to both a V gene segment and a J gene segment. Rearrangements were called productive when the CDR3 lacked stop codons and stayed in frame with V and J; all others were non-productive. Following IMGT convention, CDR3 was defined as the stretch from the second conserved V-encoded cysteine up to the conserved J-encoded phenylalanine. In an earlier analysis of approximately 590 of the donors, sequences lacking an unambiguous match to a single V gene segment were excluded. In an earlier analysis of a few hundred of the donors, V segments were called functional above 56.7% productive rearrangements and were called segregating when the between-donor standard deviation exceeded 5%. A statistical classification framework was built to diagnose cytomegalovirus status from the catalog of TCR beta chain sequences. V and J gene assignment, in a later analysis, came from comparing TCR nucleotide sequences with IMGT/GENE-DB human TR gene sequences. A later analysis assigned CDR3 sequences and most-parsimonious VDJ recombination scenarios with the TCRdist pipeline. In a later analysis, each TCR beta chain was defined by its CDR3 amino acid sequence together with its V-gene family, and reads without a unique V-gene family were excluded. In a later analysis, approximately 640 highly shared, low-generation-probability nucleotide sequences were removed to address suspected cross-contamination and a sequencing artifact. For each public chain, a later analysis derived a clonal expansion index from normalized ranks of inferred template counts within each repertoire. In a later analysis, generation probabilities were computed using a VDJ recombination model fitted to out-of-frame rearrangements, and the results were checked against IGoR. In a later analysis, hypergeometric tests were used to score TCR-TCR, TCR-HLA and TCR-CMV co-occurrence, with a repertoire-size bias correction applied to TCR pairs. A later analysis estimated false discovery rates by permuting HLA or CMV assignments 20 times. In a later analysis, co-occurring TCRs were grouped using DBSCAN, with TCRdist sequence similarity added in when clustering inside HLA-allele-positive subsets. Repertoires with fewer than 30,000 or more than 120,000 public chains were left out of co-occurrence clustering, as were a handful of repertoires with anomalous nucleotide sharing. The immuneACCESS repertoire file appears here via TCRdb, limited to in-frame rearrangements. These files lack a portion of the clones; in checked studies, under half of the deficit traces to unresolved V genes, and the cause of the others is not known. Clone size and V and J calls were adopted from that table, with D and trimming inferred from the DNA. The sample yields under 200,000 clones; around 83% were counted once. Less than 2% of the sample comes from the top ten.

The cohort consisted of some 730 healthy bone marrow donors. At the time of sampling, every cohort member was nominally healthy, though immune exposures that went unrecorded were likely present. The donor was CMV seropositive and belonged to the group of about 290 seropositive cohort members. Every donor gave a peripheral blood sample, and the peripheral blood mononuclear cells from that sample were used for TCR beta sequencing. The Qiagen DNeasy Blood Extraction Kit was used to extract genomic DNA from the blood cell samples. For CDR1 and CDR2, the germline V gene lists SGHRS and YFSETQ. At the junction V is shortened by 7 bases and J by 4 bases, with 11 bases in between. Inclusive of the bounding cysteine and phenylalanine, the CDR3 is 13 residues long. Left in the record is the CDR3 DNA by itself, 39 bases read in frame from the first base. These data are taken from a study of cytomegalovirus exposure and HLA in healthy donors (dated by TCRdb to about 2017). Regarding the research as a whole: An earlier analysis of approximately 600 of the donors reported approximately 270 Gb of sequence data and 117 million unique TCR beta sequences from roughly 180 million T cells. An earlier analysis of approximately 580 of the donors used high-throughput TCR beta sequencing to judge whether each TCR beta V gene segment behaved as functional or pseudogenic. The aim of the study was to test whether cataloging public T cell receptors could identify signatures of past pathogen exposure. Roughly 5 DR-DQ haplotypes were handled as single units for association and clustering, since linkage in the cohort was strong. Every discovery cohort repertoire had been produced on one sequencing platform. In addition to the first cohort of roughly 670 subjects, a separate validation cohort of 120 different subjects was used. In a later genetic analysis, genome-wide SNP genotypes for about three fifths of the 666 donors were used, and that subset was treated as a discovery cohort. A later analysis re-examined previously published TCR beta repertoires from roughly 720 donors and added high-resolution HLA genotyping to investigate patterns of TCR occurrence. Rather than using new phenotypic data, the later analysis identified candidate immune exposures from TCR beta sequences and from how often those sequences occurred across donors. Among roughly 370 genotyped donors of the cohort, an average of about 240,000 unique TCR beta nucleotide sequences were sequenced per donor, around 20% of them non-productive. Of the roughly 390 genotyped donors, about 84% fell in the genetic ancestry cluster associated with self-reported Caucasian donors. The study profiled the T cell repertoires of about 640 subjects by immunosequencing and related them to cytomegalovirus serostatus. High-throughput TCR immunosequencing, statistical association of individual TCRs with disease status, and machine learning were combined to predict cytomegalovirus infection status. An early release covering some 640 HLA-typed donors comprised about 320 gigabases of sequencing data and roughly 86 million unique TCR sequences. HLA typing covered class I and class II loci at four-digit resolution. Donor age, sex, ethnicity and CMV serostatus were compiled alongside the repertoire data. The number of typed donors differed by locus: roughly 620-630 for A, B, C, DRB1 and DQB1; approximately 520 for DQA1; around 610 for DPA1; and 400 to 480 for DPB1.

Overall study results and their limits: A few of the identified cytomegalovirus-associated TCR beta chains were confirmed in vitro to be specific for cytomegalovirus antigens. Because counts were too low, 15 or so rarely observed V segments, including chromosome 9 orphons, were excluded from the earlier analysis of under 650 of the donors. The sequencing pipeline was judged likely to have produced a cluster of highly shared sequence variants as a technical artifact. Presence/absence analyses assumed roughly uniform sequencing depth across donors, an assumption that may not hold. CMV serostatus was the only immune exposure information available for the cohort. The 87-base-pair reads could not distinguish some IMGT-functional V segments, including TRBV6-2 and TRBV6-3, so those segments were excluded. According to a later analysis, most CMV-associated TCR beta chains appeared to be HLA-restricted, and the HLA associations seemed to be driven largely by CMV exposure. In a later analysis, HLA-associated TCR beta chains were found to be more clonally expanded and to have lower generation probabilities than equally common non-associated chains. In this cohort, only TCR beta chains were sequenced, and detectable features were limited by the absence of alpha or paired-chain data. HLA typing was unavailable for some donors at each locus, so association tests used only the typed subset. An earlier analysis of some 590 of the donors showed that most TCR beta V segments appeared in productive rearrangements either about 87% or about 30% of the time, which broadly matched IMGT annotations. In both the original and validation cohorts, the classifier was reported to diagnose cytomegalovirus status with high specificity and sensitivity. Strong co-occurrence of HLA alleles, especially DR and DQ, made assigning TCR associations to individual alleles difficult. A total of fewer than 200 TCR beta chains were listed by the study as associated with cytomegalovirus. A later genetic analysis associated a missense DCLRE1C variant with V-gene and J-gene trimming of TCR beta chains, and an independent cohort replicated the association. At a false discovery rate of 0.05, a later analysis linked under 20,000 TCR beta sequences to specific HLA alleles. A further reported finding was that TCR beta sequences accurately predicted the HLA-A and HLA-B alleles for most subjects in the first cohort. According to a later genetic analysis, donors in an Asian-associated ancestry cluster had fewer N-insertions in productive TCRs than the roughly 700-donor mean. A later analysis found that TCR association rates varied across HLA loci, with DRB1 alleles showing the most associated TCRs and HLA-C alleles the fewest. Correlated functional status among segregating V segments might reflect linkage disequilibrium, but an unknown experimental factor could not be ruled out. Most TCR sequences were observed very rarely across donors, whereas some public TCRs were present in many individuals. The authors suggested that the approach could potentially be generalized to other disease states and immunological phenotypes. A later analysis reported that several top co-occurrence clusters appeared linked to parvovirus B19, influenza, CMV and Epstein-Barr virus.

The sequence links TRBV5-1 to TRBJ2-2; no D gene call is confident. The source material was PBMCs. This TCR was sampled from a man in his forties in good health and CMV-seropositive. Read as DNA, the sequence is TGCGCCAGCCACGAACAAATCACCGGGGAGCTGTTTTTT. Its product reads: CASHEQITGELFF.